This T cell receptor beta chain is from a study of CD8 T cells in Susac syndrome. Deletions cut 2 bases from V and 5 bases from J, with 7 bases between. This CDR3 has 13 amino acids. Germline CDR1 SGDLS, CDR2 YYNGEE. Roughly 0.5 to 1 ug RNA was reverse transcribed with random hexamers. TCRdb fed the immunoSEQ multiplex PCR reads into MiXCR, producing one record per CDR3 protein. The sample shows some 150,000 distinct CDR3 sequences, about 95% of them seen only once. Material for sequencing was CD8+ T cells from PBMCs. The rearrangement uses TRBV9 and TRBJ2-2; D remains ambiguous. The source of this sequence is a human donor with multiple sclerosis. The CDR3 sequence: CASSVYQTGELFF. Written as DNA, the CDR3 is TGTGCCAGCAGCGTTTACCAGACCGGGGAGCTGTTTTTT.